Listed below are T cell receptor beta chains from one sample, sequenced in a study of T-cell memory formation after mild COVID-19. Via MiXCR, TCRdb re-called the 5' RACE reads, giving one row per CDR3 protein. In the table there are under 300,000 distinct CDR3 sequences, roughly 17% of which are singletons. Specimen: PBMCs or a T cell subset sorted from them (not recorded which). These receptors were taken from a young man who had mild COVID-19 (a few samples of this study predate the infection). Cell type and time point are not known. Both conserved end residues are part of each CDR3. The order of the fields is J gene, V gene, clone size, D gene, CDR3 length, CDR3 DNA, CDR3 protein. D genes are given only for firm matches. Size tells how often a clone was seen (once, few, many) or the class of an expanded clone, and some rows leave it out.

TRBJ2-1,TRBV20-1,.,TRBD1,13,TGCAGTGCTAAGACAGGGCGAGGGAATGAGCAGTTCTTC,CSAKTGRGNEQFF
TRBJ1-1,TRBV12-3/TRBV12-4,.,.,12,TGTGCCAGCAGTTGGAAGGTTGAGGCGGCTTTCTTT,CASSWKVEAAFF
TRBJ2-2,TRBV7-9,.,TRBD1,14,TGTGCCAGCAGCAGACAGGGGGGCACCGGGGAGCTGTTTTTT,CASSRQGGTGELFF
TRBJ2-1,TRBV5-1,few,TRBD2,19,TGCGCCAGCAGCTTGGTCGGGACTAGCGGGATTACTTCCTACAATGAGCAGTTCTTC,CASSLVGTSGITSYNEQFF
TRBJ2-5,TRBV6-5,.,TRBD2,16,TGTGCCAGCAGATCCGGGACTAGCGGGGACCAAGAGACCCAGTACTTC,CASRSGTSGDQETQYF
TRBJ1-1,TRBV6-5,.,.,16,TGTGCCAGCAGTTACGGGCAGGGGAAGAGGTACACTGAAGCTTTCTTT,CASSYGQGKRYTEAFF
TRBJ2-7,TRBV7-6,.,.,12,TGTGCCAGCAGCAGCTTCGGGTACGAGCAGTACTTC,CASSSFGYEQYF
TRBJ1-6,TRBV18,.,.,14,TGTGCCAGCTCACCCACGGGCTGGGACTCACCCCTCCACTTT,CASSPTGWDSPLHF
TRBJ2-1,TRBV12-3/TRBV12-4,few,.,14,TGTGCCAGCAGACCCGGGACGCCCTACAATGAGCAGTTCTTC,CASRPGTPYNEQFF
TRBJ2-7,TRBV12-3/TRBV12-4,few,.,12,TGTGCCAGCAGTCCCCCGGACCGCTTACCGTACTTC,CASSPPDRLPYF
TRBJ2-3,TRBV5-1,.,TRBD1,15,TGCGCCAGCAGCTTGGGACAGGGGAGCGCAGATACGCAGTATTTT,CASSLGQGSADTQYF
TRBJ1-2,TRBV7-2,few,.,13,TGTGCCAGCAGCGCTACAGGTGGACATGGCTACACCTTC,CASSATGGHGYTF
TRBJ2-5,TRBV29-1,.,.,12,TGCAGCGCCGGGAAGGGGGGGGAGACCCAGTACTTC,CSAGKGGETQYF
TRBJ1-5,TRBV5-6,few,.,14,TGTGCCAGCAGCTTAATTCAGGCAAGACAGCCCCAGCATTTT,CASSLIQARQPQHF
TRBJ2-5,TRBV7-2,few,.,16,TGTGCCAGCAGCTTAGTCGGCCGGCGGCTAGCAGAGACCCAGTACTTC,CASSLVGRRLAETQYF
TRBJ2-3,TRBV11-3,.,.,16,TGTGCCAGCAGCCCCCGCGATGACAGAAACACAGATACGCAGTATTTT,CASSPRDDRNTDTQYF
TRBJ2-2,TRBV27,.,.,13,TGTGCCAGCAGTTTAGTGGCCACCGGGGAGCTGTTTTTT,CASSLVATGELFF
TRBJ2-7,TRBV7-2,.,TRBD2,15,TGTGCCAGCAGCTATAATAGCGGGGGGCCCTACGAGCAGTACTTC,CASSYNSGGPYEQYF
TRBJ2-5,TRBV7-2,.,.,16,TGTGCCAGCAGCTTAACTTGGGGGGCGATGTCGGAGACCCAGTACTTC,CASSLTWGAMSETQYF
TRBJ1-4,TRBV4-2,few,.,13,TGTGCCAGCAGCCCGGACACTTCTGAAAAACTGTTTTTT,CASSPDTSEKLFF
TRBJ1-4,TRBV7-9,.,TRBD1,16,TGTGCCAGCAGCTCCCCCCAGGACAGGGCCGGAGAAAAACTGTTTTTT,CASSSPQDRAGEKLFF
TRBJ2-3,TRBV5-1,few,.,13,TGCGCCAGCACCCGCCGGTCCGGGGATACGCAGTATTTT,CASTRRSGDTQYF
TRBJ2-1,TRBV5-1,many,.,14,TGCGCCAGCAGCTCTGGTGGAATACGACCTTTCCAGTTCTTC,CASSSGGIRPFQFF